This TCR beta chain was captured in a study of T cell repertoires in cytomegalovirus infection. For the study at large: Both recently identified HLA-C-restricted and well-studied HLA-B-restricted CMV epitopes were used in the study. Public TCR beta signatures were indicative of both CMV infection and a matching HLA type. Study outcomes and limitations: The study found HLA-C-restricted CMV-specific TCR beta clonotypes dominating the ex vivo response. The study identified carriers of CMV plus the relevant HLA from cumulative public TCR beta family frequency.

At least ten counts were recorded for this clonotype. The antigen remains undetermined. CDR3 length: 14 amino acids. Germline V gene data show CDR1 as MDHEN and CDR2 as SYDVKM. The V gene lost 3 bases and the J gene lost 0 bases, with 6 bases spanning the gap. TCRdb reprocessed the reads with MiXCR, giving one entry per CDR3 protein. The repertoire includes about 330,000 distinct CDR3 sequences, roughly a third of them detected once, and roughly 12% sits in the top ten. This clonotype was sampled from a human donor in good health (CMV status not recorded). Some clones in this sample may be carry-over from other donors' samples. Sample: cultured PBMCs, taken from culture after CMV antigen stimulation. The rearrangement links TRBV28 to TRBJ1-5; D unclear. In nucleotides, the CDR3 is TGTGCCAGCAGTTTTGGAGATAGCAATCAGCCCCAGCATTTT. Translating it yields CASSFGDSNQPQHF.